This T cell receptor (beta chain) came from a study of shared clonotypes between healthy human individuals. Study as a whole: The plates for each donor numbered three CD4 naive, three CD4 memory, two CD8 naive and one CD8 memory.

Using immunoSEQ multiplex PCR, the repertoire was profiled, and TCRdb retains in-frame clones only, with some absent. The sample consists of roughly 2,500,000 clones, over 85% of them appearing once. Comment on this clone: Antigen: not known.

The CDR3 is 14 residues long. V was pared by 8 bases and J by 5 bases, with 9 bases of the junction left unmatched. Germline loops: CDR1 MDHEN, CDR2 SYDVKM. Study-level results: Sequencing depth was a factor that was expected to affect clonotype sharing among donors.

This clonotype originated in a man in his late teens or twenties in good health. Some clones in this sample may be carry-over from other donors' samples. The sample consisted of naive CD4+ T cells from PBMCs. Subset noted: CD45RA+ positively selected. This sequence joins TRBV28 and TRBJ2-5, with 9 bases that match TRBD2. CDR3: CASQGASGIETQYF. DNA of the CDR3: TGTGCCAGCCAGGGAGCTAGCGGGATTGAGACCCAGTACTTC.